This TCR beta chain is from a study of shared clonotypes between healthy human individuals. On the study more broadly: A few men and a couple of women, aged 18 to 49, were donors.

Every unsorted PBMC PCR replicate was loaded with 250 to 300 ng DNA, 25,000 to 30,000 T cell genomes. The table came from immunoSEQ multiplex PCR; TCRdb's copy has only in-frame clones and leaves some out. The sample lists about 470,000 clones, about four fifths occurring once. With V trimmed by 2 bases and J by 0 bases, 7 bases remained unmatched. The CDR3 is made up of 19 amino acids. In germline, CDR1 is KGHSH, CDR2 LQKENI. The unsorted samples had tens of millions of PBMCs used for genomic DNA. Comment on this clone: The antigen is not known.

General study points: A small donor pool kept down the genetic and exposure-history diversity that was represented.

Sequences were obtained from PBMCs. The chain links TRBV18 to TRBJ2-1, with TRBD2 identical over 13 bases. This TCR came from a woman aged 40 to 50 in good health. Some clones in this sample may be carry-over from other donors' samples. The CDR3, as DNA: TGTGCCAGCTCACCAATGGGACTAGCGGGATATAGCTCCTACAATGAGCAGTTCTTC. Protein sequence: CASSPMGLAGYSSYNEQFF.